The entry below describes one T cell receptor beta chain. This clonotype was counted only a few times. Its antigen specificity is not known. Its ends do not fully match the called genes, so a read error is possible. The time point label here, explained by the study, means: patch test 3, about 24 weeks after DPC sensitization. Per the publication, the treatment or condition label means: therapeutic diphenylcyclopropenone sensitization with weekly scalp DPC. At every patch-test visit, the blood draw took place before the patch test was put on. Patients were considered eligible if aged 18 to 70, diagnosed with alopecia and deemed suitable for DPC therapy, and patients were excluded if pregnant. Total RNA was isolated from unfractionated whole blood collected in Tempus Blood RNA tubes. The data stem from a study of human T cells and chemical hapten exposure (dated by TCRdb to the early 2020s). Study-wide context: For sensitization, 2% DPC in acetone was applied to a roughly 2 cm by roughly 2 cm area of upper inner arm skin. Throughout the study period of 20 to 30 weeks, patients also received therapeutic DPC doses to the scalp every week. Patch testing was performed on the upper back with Finn chambers containing 0.01% DPC, and the patch tests were scored after 6 days according to International Contact Dermatitis Research Group standards. For TCR sequencing, blood came from 25 to 35 alopecia patients at anywhere from one to four time points (pre-sensitization, 2, 6 and 24 weeks). Blood samples were taken from patients before sensitization (week 0) and then at 2, 6 and about 24 weeks after DPC sensitization. The study tracked peripheral blood TCR repertoire changes in vivo during primary and secondary sensitization to the hapten diphenylcyclopropenone (DPC) in alopecia patients. Libraries were pooled for sequencing, and per-sample TCR yields varied mainly because of small differences in library volumes within the pool. Alopecia areata with under or over 50% scalp involvement, alopecia totalis and alopecia universalis were represented in the patient cohort, which was mostly female.

Library generation was performed with RACE. The listed sequencing device is NextSeq 500. During library preparation, unique molecular identifiers were attached to individual cDNA molecules so that TCRs could be counted quantitatively and reproducibly. For every blood RNA sample, sequencing covered both the TCR alpha and TCR beta chains. Concerning the study's data processing: Samples had a median of roughly 98,000 TCRs, with a range from roughly 20,000 to 700,000. V, J and CDR3 annotation of the TCR reads was carried out using the Decombinator software suite. To make PS versus PT1 abundance plots, every sample was subsampled to the same number of TCRs (28,000). TCRs were defined as expanded if absent before sensitization and observed at least eight times at the 2-week time point. Starting from the raw public reads, TCRdb applied fastp trimming at Q25, assembled clones with MiXCR and retained in-frame beta chains. Rows are unified per CDR3 protein, each entry keeping the most common DNA and genes. These V and J calls rely on TCRdb rather than the paper's analysis. The sample table records 100,000 to 120,000 distinct CDR3 sequences; around 34% of these occur just once. The ten largest clonotypes hold roughly 2.5% of the sample.

Including the terminal cysteine and phenylalanine, the CDR3 comprises 16 residues. The sequence is cut down to CDR3 DNA, 48 bases in frame from base 1. Taken from the germline V gene, the CDR1 and CDR2 loops are SGDLS and YYNGEE. Here is what the overall study found, with its caveats: Because every patient had alopecia, a presumed autoimmune disease, the patients' immune response might differ from that of healthy individuals. Repeated subsampling changed both the strength of the expansion versus patch-test correlation and the threshold at which the correlation became significant. A positive correlation was found between the number of PT1 expanded TCRs and patch test score, with significance reached at thresholds 8, 16 and 32 but not 4. Significantly more large CDR3 similarity clusters were formed by expanded TCRs than by pre-sensitization or healthy control sets, consistent with antigen-driven responses. No change with DPC sensitization was found in the number of TCRs above 1 in 1000 frequency, and no evidence of global repertoire structure alterations was found.

The chain is assembled from TRBV9 and TRBJ2-1, with TRBD2 identical over 13 junction bases. The TCR was taken from a man aged 40-49 years with alopecia areata. Some clones in this sample may be carry-over from other donors' samples. The sample here was whole blood, taken in connection with sensitization to the hapten diphenylcyclopropenone (DPC). The bases read TGTGCCAGCAGCGTTACTAGCGGGAGGGCCTATAATGAGCAGTTCTTC. Its amino acids are CASSVTSGRAYNEQFF.